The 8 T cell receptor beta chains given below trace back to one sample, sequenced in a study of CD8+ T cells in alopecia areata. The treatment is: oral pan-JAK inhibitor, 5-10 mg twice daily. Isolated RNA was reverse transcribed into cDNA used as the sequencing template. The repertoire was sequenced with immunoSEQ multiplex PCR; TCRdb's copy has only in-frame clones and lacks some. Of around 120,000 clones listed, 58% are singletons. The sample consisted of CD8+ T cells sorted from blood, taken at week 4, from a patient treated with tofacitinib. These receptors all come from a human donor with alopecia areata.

Written as DNA, the CDR3 is TGCAGCGTTAGGACACGGGCCCTAGCTAACTATGGCTACACCTTC. As protein: CSVRTRALANYGYTF. The V gene is TRBV29-1, the J gene TRBJ1-2, with D possibly matching TRBD1 (5 bases). The CDR3 loop spans 15 amino acids. Germline lookup yields CDR1 SQVTM and CDR2 ANQGSEA. Trimming removed 5 bases at V and 0 bases at J, with 16 bases between.

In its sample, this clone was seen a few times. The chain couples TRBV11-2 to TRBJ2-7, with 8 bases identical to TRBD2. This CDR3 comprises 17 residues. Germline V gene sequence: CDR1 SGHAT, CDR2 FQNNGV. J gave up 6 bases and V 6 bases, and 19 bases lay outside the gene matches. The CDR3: CASSLIPPGTRYGEQYF. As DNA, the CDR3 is TGTGCCAGCAGTTTGATCCCTCCCGGGACTAGGTATGGCGAGCAGTACTTC.

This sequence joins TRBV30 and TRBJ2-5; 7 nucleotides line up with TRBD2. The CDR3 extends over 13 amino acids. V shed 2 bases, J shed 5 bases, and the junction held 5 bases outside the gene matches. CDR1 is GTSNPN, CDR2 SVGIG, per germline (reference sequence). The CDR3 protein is CAWSQTAGETQYF. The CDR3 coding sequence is TGTGCCTGGAGTCAGACAGCGGGGGAGACCCAGTACTTC.

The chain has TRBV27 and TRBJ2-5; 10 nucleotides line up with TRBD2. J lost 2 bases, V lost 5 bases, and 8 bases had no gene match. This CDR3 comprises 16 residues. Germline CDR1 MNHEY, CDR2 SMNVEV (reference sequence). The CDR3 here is CASSTEASGGQETQYF. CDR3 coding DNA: TGTGCCAGCAGTACAGAAGCTAGCGGGGGTCAAGAGACCCAGTACTTC.

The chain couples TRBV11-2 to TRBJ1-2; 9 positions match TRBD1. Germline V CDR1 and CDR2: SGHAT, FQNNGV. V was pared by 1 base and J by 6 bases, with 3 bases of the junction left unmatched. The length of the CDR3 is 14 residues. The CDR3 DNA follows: TGTGCCAGCAGCTTAGGCACAGGGGGCGATGGCTACACCTTC. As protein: CASSLGTGGDGYTF.

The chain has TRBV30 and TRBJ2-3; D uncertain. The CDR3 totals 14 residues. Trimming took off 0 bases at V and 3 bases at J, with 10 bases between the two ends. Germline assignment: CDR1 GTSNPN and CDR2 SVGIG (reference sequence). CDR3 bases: TGTGCCTGGAGTGTAGTATCTGGGACAGATACGCAGTATTTT. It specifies CAWSVVSGTDTQYF. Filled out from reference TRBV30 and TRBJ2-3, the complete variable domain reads SQTIHQWPATLVQPVGSPLSLECTVEGTSNPNLYWYRQAAGRGLQLLFYSVGIGQISSEVPQNLSASRPQDRQFILSSKKLLLSDSGFYLCAWSVVSGTDTQYFGPGTRLTVL.

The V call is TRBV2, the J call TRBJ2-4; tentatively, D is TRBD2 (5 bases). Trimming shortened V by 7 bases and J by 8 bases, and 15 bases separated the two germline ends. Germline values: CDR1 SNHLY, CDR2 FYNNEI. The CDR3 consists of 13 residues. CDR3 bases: TGTGCCAGCAAGGGTAGCGAGGGATACATTCAGTACTTC. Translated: CASKGSEGYIQYF.

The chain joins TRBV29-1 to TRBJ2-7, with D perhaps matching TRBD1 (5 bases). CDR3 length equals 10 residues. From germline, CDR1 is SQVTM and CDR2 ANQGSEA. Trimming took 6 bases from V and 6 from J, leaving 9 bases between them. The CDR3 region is CSVQGSEQYF. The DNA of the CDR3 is TGCAGCGTCCAGGGTAGCGAGCAGTACTTC.